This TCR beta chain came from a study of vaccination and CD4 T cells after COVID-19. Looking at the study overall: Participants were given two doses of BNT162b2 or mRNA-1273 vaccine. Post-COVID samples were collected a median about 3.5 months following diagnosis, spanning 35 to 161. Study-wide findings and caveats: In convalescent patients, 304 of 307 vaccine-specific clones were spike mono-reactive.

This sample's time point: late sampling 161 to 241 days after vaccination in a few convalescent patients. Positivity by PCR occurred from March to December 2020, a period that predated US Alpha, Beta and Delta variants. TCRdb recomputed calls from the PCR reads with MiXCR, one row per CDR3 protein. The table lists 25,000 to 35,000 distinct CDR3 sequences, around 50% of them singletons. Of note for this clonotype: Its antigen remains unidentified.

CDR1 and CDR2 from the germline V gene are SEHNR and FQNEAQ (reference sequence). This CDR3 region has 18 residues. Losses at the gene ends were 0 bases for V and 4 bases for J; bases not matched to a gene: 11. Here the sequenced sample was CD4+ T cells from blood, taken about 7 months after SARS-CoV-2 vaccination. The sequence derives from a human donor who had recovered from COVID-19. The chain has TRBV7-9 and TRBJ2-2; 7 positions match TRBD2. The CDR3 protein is CASSLAASGGGPTGELFF. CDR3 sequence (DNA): TGTGCCAGCAGCTTAGCGGCTAGCGGAGGAGGTCCCACCGGGGAGCTGTTTTTT.